This T cell receptor beta chain comes out of a study of CD8 T cells in Susac syndrome. Study context: At the time of blood draw, patients with Susac syndrome were therapy-naive, receiving corticosteroids, or receiving intravenous immunoglobulin alone.

RNA was extracted with the RNeasy kit, and a quantity of roughly 0.45 to 1 ug was reverse transcribed using random hexamers. TCRdb analysed the immunoSEQ multiplex PCR reads with MiXCR anew, one entry per CDR3 protein. The sample lists about 80,000 distinct CDR3 sequences; nearly 95% were seen once. Germline V gene data show CDR1 as LGHNA and CDR2 as YNFKEQ. The CDR3 spans 23 residues. V lost 1 base to trimming and J lost 9 bases, with 40 bases between them. The rearrangement joins TRBV4-2 to TRBJ2-1, with unresolved D. This sequence originates from a human donor with Susac syndrome. The specimen was CD8+ T cells from PBMCs. The CDR3 reads CASSQVVGSVGTEQVSILGEQFF. In DNA, the CDR3 is TGTGCCAGCAGCCAAGTAGTAGGTTCGGTTGGCACGGAGCAAGTTTCCATACTCGGTGAGCAGTTCTTC.